This T cell receptor (beta chain) was identified in a study of T-cell reconstitution after alpha-beta-depleted transplantation in children. Unique molecular identifiers featured in how the TCRbeta library was prepared. TCRdb reprocessed the PCR reads via MiXCR and lists one record per CDR3 protein. The data hold about a million distinct CDR3 sequences, with about 29% observed a single time. CDR3 length: 17 residues. Germline lookup yields CDR1 MGHRA and CDR2 YSYEKL. Trimming took 1 base from V and 7 from J; bases not matched to a gene: 11. This receptor was identified in a boy younger than two who had a stem cell transplant for SCID, so the T cells may come from the graft donor. Source: PBMCs, mostly from graft donor cells, taken 360 days after TCRalphabeta/CD19-depleted stem cell transplant. The V and J genes are TRBV4-1 and TRBJ2-2, with 8 bases that match TRBD2. The CDR3 region is CASSQAGGAIRNGELFF. CDR3 sequence (DNA): TGCGCCAGCAGCCAAGCCGGGGGGGCGATAAGGAACGGGGAGCTGTTTTTT.